These 24 T cell receptor beta chains share one sample of origin, sequenced in a study of somatic mutations in cytotoxic T cells in rheumatoid arthritis. TCRdb keeps only in-frame clones here, not all; method: immunoSEQ multiplex PCR. Of around 20,000 clones listed, over 80% are singletons. The sample was CD8+ T cells sorted from blood. Every receptor here comes from a young man with rheumatoid arthritis.

The rearrangement uses TRBV27 and TRBJ1-3; D gene uncertain. CDR3 size: 13 residues. Trimming cost V 5 bases and J 8 bases, with 13 bases left between them. Germline V gene data show CDR1 as MNHEY and CDR2 as SMNVEV (reference sequence). The CDR3 here is CASSPRLADTIYF. The CDR3 nucleotides are TGTGCCAGCAGTCCACGCTTAGCAGACACCATATATTTT.

The chain employs TRBV28 and TRBJ1-1; D is unclear. With 2 bases removed from V and 1 base from J, the gap between germline ends came to 17 bases. The V gene's germline CDR1 is MDHEN and CDR2 SYDVKM. The CDR3 loop spans 17 amino acids. As DNA, the CDR3 is TGTGCCAGCAGTTTACGAGAGTCTGACCCGGGGAACACTGAAGCTTTCTTT. Translated: CASSLRESDPGNTEAFF.

This clone showed up just once. V gene TRBV4-3 combines with J gene TRBJ2-7; 8 bases map to TRBD1. This CDR3 is built from 11 residues. Per the germline V gene, CDR1 is LGHNA and CDR2 is YSLEER. J gave up 9 bases and V 5 bases, and 3 bases lay outside the gene matches. This CDR3 is CASSGTGGQYF. The CDR3 coding sequence is TGCGCCAGCAGCGGAACAGGGGGGCAGTACTTC.

In its sample, this clone was seen once. The chain recombines TRBV20-1 with TRBJ1-6; D unclear. With 6 bases removed from V and 13 bases from J, the gap between germline ends came to 13 bases. Germline V gene sequence: CDR1 DFQATT, CDR2 SNEGSKA (reference sequence). The length of the CDR3 is 11 residues. The CDR3 region is CSATDGPPLHF. For the CDR3, the DNA is TGCAGTGCAACGGACGGGCCTCCCCTCCACTTT.

This clone was seen just once. The chain combines TRBV9 with TRBJ1-2, with 7 bases identical to TRBD1. CDR3 length equals 12 residues. In germline, CDR1 is SGDLS, CDR2 YYNGEE. V was pared by 4 bases and J by 7 bases, with 4 bases of the junction left unmatched. CDR3 loop: CASSLYRGGYTF. CDR3 DNA: TGTGCCAGCAGCCTCTACAGGGGTGGCTACACCTTC.

The V call is TRBV5-4, the J call TRBJ2-1, with D uncertain. The CDR3 spans 17 residues. From germline, CDR1 is SGHNT and CDR2 YYREEE (reference sequence). V was cut by 1 base and J by 5 bases, with 19 bases left in between. The CDR3 DNA reads TGTGCCAGCAGCTTGTCAGTCGGATCTCGGGTTGACAATGAGCAGTTCTTC. Its translation is CASSLSVGSRVDNEQFF.

This sequence joins TRBV28 and TRBJ2-3; D call uncertain. V was shortened by 3 bases and J by 0 bases, with 1 base between the two germline ends. CDR1 is MDHEN and CDR2 is SYDVKM in the germline V gene. CDR3 length: 12 amino acids. As DNA, the CDR3 is TGTGCCAGCAGTTTCAGCACAGATACGCAGTATTTT. Translated, it gives CASSFSTDTQYF.

The V call is TRBV29-1, the J call TRBJ1-5; TRBD1 might be the D (6 bases). Germline V gives CDR1 SQVTM, CDR2 ANQGSEA. The V end was cut by 6 bases, the J end by 0 bases, with 12 bases between. The CDR3 extends over 14 amino acids. CDR3 protein: CSVRDTFSNQPQHF. CDR3 in DNA: TGCAGCGTCCGGGACACCTTTAGCAATCAGCCCCAGCATTTT.

This chain connects TRBV7-2 to TRBJ2-5; D possibly corresponds to TRBD2 (5 bases). The CDR3 sequence is 12 residues long. Trimming stripped 5 bases from V and 5 bases from J, with 9 bases between. The germline V gene has CDR1 SGHTA and CDR2 FQGNSA. For the CDR3, the DNA is TGTGCCAGCAGCCTGACTACGGAGACCCAGTACTTC. This sequence encodes CASSLTTETQYF.

V and J are TRBV5-1 and TRBJ2-3, with 8 bases matching TRBD2. CDR1 and CDR2 from the germline V gene are SGHRS and YFSETQ. The J segment lost 4 bases and the V segment lost 4 bases, leaving 14 bases of the junction unmatched. The CDR3 loop spans 17 amino acids. CDR3 residues: CASSPALGGEIADTQYF. The CDR3 DNA sequence: TGCGCCAGCAGCCCCGCCCTCGGGGGGGAGATCGCAGATACGCAGTATTTT.

The table lists this clone with a count of one. V is TRBV29-1 and J is TRBJ2-1; 9 nucleotides match TRBD2. The ends lost 0 bases at V and 10 bases at J; junction bases unmatched: 10. The CDR3 sequence is 15 residues long. Germline V gene sequence: CDR1 SQVTM, CDR2 ANQGSEA. CDR3 amino acids: CSVEDQIVSGGEQFF. CDR3 in DNA: TGCAGCGTTGAAGATCAGATAGTTAGCGGGGGAGAGCAGTTCTTC.

This chain links TRBV5-5 with TRBJ2-3; TRBD1 matches at 9 bases. The CDR3 has 15 residues. J gave up 1 base and V 3 bases, and 3 bases lay outside the gene matches. Germline-derived CDR1 and CDR2 are SGHKS and YYEKEE (reference sequence). The CDR3 sequence is CASSWGQGGTDTQYF. CDR3 DNA: TGTGCCAGCAGCTGGGGACAGGGCGGCACAGATACGCAGTATTTT.

The rearrangement joins TRBV30 to TRBJ1-2, with D possibly TRBD1 on 5 matching bases. V gave up 2 bases and J gave up 5 bases, with 15 bases separating them. This CDR3 region has 14 residues. In germline, CDR1 is GTSNPN, CDR2 SVGIG (reference sequence). CDR3 loop: CAWSNAGLYYGYTF. The CDR3 coding sequence is TGTGCCTGGAGTAATGCAGGGCTGTATTATGGCTACACCTTC.

The chain recombines TRBV6-6 with TRBJ1-1; 9 bases are shared with TRBD1. Germline CDR1 and CDR2: MNHNY and SVGAGI (reference sequence). The CDR3 loop spans 14 amino acids. The V gene end was trimmed by 4 bases and the J gene end by 8 bases; junction bases not matched to a gene: 8. In nucleotides, the CDR3 is TGTGCCAGCAGTTTCACAGGGGGCAGAGGGGAAGCTTTCTTT. Amino acid sequence: CASSFTGGRGEAFF.

This clone was counted between two and nine times. The V call is TRBV6-5, the J call TRBJ2-2; D may be TRBD1 (5 bases). CDR3 size: 16 residues. The germline CDR1 and CDR2 sequences are MNHEY and SVGAGI. V was clipped by 2 bases and J by 0 bases, with 10 bases between them. The CDR3 sequence is CASSYLTASNTGELFF. In DNA, the CDR3 is TGTGCCAGCAGTTACCTGACAGCCTCGAACACCGGGGAGCTGTTTTTT.

This clone appeared a single time. The chain couples TRBV4-1 to TRBJ1-3; 7 nucleotides align to TRBD1. V shed 4 bases and J 0 bases; nucleotides not matched to a gene: 6. The CDR3 consists of 16 residues. From germline, CDR1 is MGHRA and CDR2 YSYEKL. The CDR3 loop is CASSLGTAFSGNTIYF. The CDR3 nucleotides read TGCGCCAGCAGCCTTGGGACAGCCTTCTCTGGAAACACCATATATTTT.

About this clone itself: One end of the junction does not line up with germline, which may come from a read error. The chain carries TRBV4-1 and TRBJ2-5, with TRBD2 matching over 10 bases. This CDR3 is built from 18 residues. CDR1 and CDR2 from the germline V gene are MGHRA and YSYEKL. CDR3 in DNA: TGCGCCAGCAGCGAAGACGGCCTTAGCGGGGGGCCTCGTGGGACCCAGTACTTC. It specifies CASSEDGLSGGPRGTQYF.

The V gene is TRBV5-5, the J gene TRBJ1-2; 8 bases fit TRBD1. Trimming cost V 5 bases and J 8 bases; bases outside gene matches: 14. Germline-derived CDR1 and CDR2 are SGHKS and YYEKEE (reference sequence). This CDR3 spans 15 amino acids. The CDR3 sequence is CASSNWTGTHGGYTF. The CDR3 DNA sequence: TGTGCCAGCAGTAACTGGACAGGGACTCATGGCGGCTACACCTTC. Filled out from reference TRBV5-5 and TRBJ1-2, the complete variable domain reads DAGVTQSPTHLIKTRGQQVTLRCSPISGHKSVSWYQQVLGQGPQFIFQYYEKEERGRGNFPDRFSARQFPNYSSELNVNALLLGDSALYLCASSNWTGTHGGYTFGSGTRLTVV.

This chain connects TRBV7-9 to TRBJ1-6; a possible D gene is TRBD1 (6 bases). The V and J ends lost 8 bases and 5 bases respectively, with 19 bases between them. This CDR3 comprises 16 residues. CDR1 is SEHNR and CDR2 is FQNEAQ in the germline V gene (reference sequence). This chain's CDR3 is CASLPRGVSNNSPLHF. CDR3 sequence (DNA): TGTGCCAGCCTTCCAAGGGGGGTGTCAAATAATTCACCCCTCCACTTT.

This chain connects TRBV11-2 to TRBJ2-7; the match to TRBD1 covers 11 bases. This CDR3 is 17 amino acids long. The germline CDR1 and CDR2 sequences are SGHAT and FQNNGV. The V segment lost 5 bases and the J segment 0 bases; nucleotides outside the gene matches: 9. The CDR3 loop reads CASSLGTGGLSSYEQYF. The CDR3 bases are TGTGCCAGCAGCCTCGGGACAGGGGGATTGAGCTCCTACGAGCAGTACTTC.

This chain connects TRBV11-2 to TRBJ2-3; D perhaps matches TRBD2 (6 bases). Deletions cut 4 bases from V and 4 bases from J, with 15 bases between. Germline loops: CDR1 SGHAT, CDR2 FQNNGV. The CDR3 has 15 residues. In DNA form, the CDR3 reads TGTGCCAGCAGCTGGGCGGGGAGACGGGCAGATACGCAGTATTTT. Translating gives CASSWAGRRADTQYF.

The genes are TRBV25-1 and TRBJ1-1, with D unclear. The V gene lost 8 bases and the J gene lost 3 bases, with 16 bases spanning the gap. Germline CDR1 MGHDK, CDR2 SYGVNS. The CDR3 sequence is 14 residues long. CDR3 sequence reads: CASCSLEGYTEAFF. In DNA form, the CDR3 reads TGTGCCAGCTGCAGTTTGGAGGGTTACACTGAAGCTTTCTTT.

This chain connects TRBV4-1 to TRBJ1-1; 7 bases match TRBD1. The germline V gene has CDR1 MGHRA and CDR2 YSYEKL. Germline trimming cut 3 bases from V and 1 base from J; bases unmatched to any gene: 2. This CDR3 has 14 residues. CDR3 protein: CASSHRTGNTEAFF. In DNA, the CDR3 is TGCGCCAGCAGCCACCGGACAGGGAACACTGAAGCTTTCTTT.

This chain joins TRBV19 and TRBJ2-4; no firm D call. The V end was cut by 5 bases, the J end by 0 bases, with 11 bases between. The CDR3 is made up of 15 amino acids. Per the germline V gene, CDR1 is LNHDA and CDR2 is SQIVND (reference sequence). The CDR3 protein is CASSPDWGAKNIQYF. CDR3 sequence (DNA): TGTGCCAGTAGTCCCGATTGGGGAGCCAAAAACATTCAGTACTTC.